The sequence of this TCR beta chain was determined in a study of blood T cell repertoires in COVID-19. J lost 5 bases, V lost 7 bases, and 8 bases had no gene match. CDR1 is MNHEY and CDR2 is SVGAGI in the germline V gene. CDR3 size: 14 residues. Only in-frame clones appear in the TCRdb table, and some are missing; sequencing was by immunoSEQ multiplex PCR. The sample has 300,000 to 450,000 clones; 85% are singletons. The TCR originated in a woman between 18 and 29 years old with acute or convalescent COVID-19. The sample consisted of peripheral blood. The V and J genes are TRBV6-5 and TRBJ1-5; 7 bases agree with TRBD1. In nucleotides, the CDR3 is TGTGCCAGCATGGGGGACAGCAATTATCAGCCCCAGCATTTT. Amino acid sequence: CASMGDSNYQPQHF.